This TCR beta chain was retrieved from a study of blood T cell repertoires in COVID-19 (TCRdb year 2020). In terms of the full investigation: The collaborator samples originated in the United States, Italy and Spain and spanned the acute and convalescent phases of COVID-19. The samples were drawn from the first 160 participants of the ongoing ImmuneRACE study and from more than 1,000 subjects provided by 6 global collaborators. A de-identified subject ID, COVID-19 status, age in years and sex were almost always included in the sample metadata. The repertoires were made available in a free public database intended to serve as a resource for research on the immune response to SARS-CoV-2. Subjects who had been exposed to COVID-19, were actively infected with it, or had recovered from it provided the deeply sampled blood TCRbeta repertoires that made up the dataset. The prospective study material was composed of cDNA or gDNA derived from T cells, B-cell-depleted T cells, or PBMCs. Where available, HLA class I and class II types were taken from metadata supplied by the sample provider and were not determined by assay-based typing.

The full study reports these points: Clinical and demographic metadata were provided uncurated, with the amount varying by source and participant.

At the junction V is shortened by 5 bases and J by 3 bases, with 17 bases in between. The germline V gene encodes CDR1 KGHSH and CDR2 LQKENI. The CDR3 has 15 amino acids, counting the end cysteine and phenylalanine. Just the 45-base CDR3 DNA is kept, in frame starting at base 1. About this clone: Which antigen it targets is not known. The input lacks base qualities; no much larger clone sits a single base away.

TCRbeta CDR3 regions were amplified from genomic DNA using the immunoSEQ Assay, a bias-controlled multiplex PCR. The authors' analysis ran thus. Within the assay, amplification of reference gene primers was used to estimate how many nucleated cells each sample contained. Sequence reads were collapsed and filtered to measure the absolute abundance of every unique TCRbeta CDR3 rearrangement. For each sample, productive Simpson clonality was calculated by taking the square root of Simpson's diversity index across productive rearrangements. TCRdb took this table from immuneACCESS and kept in-frame rearrangements with V and J called. Such tables lack part of the clones; where checked against another copy, unresolved V genes explain under half of the gap, and the rest is unexplained. The V and J calls and clone size come from that table; D and trimming were worked out from the DNA. This sample has over 200,000 clones in its table, and roughly 89% of those were observed once. The ten top clones hold about 9.3% of the sample.

Participants in the prospective study were enrolled through a virtual design, were aged about 18 to 100 years, and lived in 24 United States geographic areas. In the prospective study, cohorts were assigned on the basis of participant-reported clinical history obtained from a screening survey and a study questionnaire. Recovered participants in ImmuneRACE Cohort 3 were defined by two consecutive negative NP/OP PCR tests, clearance by a healthcare professional, or resolution of symptoms. In the prospective study, whole blood, serum and a nasopharyngeal or oropharyngeal swab were collected from each participant by mobile phlebotomists. Over a 2-month period, participants in the prospective study had the option of providing additional blood draws and questionnaires. Before DNA extraction, prospective study blood samples were shipped either frozen or at room temperature.

Sequencing used PBMCs or T cells enriched from blood (not recorded which). Rearrangement joined TRBV18 to TRBJ2-7; the D gene is possibly TRBD2, with 5 bases matching. This receptor was taken from a man in his forties or fifties who had recovered from COVID-19. For the CDR3, the sequence is CASSIATVKGYEQYF. The sequence in DNA is TGTGCCAGCTCAATAGCGACGGTCAAAGGCTACGAGCAGTACTTC.